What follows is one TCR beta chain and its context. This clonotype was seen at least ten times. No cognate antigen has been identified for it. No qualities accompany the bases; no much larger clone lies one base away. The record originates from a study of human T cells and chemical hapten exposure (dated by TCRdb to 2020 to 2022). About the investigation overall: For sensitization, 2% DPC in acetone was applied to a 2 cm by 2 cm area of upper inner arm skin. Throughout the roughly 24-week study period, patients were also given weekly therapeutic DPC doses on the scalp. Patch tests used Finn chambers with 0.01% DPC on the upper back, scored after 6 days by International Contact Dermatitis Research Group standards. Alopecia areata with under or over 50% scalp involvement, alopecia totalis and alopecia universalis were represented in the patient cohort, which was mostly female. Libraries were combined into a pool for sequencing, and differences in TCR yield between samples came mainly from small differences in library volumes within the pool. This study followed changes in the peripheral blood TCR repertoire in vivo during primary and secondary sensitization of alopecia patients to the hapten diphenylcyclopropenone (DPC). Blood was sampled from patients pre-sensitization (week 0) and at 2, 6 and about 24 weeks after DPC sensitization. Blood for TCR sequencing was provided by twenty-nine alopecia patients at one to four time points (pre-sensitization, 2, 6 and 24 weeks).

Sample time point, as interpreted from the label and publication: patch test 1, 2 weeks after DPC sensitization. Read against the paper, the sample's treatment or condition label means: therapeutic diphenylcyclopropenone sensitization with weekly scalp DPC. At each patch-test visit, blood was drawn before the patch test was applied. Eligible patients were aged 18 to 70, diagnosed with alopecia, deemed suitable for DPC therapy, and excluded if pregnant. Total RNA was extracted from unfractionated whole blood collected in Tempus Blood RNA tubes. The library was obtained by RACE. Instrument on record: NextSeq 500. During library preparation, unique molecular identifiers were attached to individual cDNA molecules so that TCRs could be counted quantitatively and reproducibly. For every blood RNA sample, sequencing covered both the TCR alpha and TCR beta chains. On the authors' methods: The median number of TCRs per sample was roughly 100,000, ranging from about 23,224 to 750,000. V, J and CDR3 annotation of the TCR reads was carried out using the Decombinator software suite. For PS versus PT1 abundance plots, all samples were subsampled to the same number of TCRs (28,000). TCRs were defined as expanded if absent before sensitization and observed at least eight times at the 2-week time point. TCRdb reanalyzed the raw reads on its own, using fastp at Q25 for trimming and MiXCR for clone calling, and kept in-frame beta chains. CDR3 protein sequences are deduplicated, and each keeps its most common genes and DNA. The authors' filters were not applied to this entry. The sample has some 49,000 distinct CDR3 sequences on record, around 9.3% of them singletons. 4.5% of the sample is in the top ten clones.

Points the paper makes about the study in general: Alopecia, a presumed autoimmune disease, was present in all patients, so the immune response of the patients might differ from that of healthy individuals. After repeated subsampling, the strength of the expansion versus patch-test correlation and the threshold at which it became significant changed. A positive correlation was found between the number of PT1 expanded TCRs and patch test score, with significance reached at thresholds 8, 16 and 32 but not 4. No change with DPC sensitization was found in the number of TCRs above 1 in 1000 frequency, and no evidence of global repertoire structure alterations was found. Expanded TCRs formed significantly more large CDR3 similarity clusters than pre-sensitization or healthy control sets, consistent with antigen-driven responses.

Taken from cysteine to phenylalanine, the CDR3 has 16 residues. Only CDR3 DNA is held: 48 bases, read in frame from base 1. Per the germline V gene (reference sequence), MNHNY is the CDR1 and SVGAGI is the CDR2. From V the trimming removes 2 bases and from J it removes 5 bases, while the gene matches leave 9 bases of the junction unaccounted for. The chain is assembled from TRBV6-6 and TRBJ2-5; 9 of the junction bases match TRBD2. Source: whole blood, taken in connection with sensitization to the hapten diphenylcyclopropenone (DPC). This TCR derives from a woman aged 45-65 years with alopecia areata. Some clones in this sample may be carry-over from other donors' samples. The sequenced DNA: TGTGCCAGCAGTTACCACTCGCGGGGGGGAGCGGAGACCCAGTACTTC. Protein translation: CASSYHSRGGAETQYF.